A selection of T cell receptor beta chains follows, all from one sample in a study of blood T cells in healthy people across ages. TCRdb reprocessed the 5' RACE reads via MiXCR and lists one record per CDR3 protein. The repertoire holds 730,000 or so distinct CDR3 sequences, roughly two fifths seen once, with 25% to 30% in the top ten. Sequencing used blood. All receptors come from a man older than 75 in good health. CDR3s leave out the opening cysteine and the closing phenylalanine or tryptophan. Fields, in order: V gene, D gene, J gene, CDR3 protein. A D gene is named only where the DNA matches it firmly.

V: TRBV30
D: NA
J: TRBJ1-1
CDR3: AWSVGTLNTEAF

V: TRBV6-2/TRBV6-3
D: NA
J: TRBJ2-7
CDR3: ASSRAAYEQY

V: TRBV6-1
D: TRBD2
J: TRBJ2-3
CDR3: ATRGGGTDTQY

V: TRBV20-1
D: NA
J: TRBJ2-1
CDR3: SARGVGGSYNEQF

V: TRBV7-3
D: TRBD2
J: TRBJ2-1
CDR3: ASSMIAGGHNEQF

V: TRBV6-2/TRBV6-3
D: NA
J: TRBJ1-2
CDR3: ASSPSAGQSGYT

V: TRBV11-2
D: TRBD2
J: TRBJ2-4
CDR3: ASSLGLGSGSLGNIQY

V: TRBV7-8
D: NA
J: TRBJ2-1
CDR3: ASSSGRGAYNGQF

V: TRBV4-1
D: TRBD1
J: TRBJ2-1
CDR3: ASSRMGQSSYNEQF

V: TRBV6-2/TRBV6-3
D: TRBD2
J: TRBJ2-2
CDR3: ASSPGLAGAWELF

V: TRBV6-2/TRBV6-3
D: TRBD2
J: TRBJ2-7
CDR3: AGRLAGANEQY

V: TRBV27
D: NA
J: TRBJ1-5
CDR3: ASSPDGFYQPQH

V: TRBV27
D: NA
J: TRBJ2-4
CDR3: ASSLSQGTAKNIQY

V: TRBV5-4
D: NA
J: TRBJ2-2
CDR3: ASSERTLFNTGELF

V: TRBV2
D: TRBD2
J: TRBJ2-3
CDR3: ALERGESDTQY